Shown below are 22 T cell receptor beta chains from a single sample sequenced in a study of T-cell reconstitution after alpha-beta-depleted transplantation in children. Using unique molecular identifiers, the investigators prepared the TCRbeta library. TCRdb reprocessed the PCR reads with MiXCR, giving one entry per CDR3 protein. There are over 200,000 distinct CDR3 sequences in the sample; about a tenth occur only once, and under 30% lies in the top ten. The starting material was PBMCs, obtained before TCRalphabeta/CD19-depleted stem cell transplant. These receptors were taken from a child less than two years old with acute myeloid leukemia, due to receive a stem cell transplant.

This clonotype was seen many times. The gene calls are TRBV2 and TRBJ1-1; no firm D call. Germline CDR1 and CDR2: SNHLY and FYNNEI. V lost 4 bases to trimming and J lost 0 bases, with 12 bases between them. The CDR3 sequence is 15 residues long. CDR3 in DNA: TGTGCCAGCAGTGCATCAGGCCACATGAACACTGAAGCTTTCTTT. It specifies CASSASGHMNTEAFF.

This clonotype was seen ten or more times. The V call is TRBV15, the J call TRBJ1-6; no clear D gene. Germline assignment: CDR1 LNHNV and CDR2 YYDKDF (reference sequence). The CDR3 contains 16 residues. V was cut by 0 bases and J by 7 bases, with 13 bases left in between. The CDR3, as DNA: TGTGCCACCAGCAGAGATCTGTCTCCGCCCAATTCACCCCTCCACTTT. Encoded protein: CATSRDLSPPNSPLHF.

This clonotype showed up many times. V gene TRBV10-3 combines with J gene TRBJ2-6; D unclear. Germline CDR1 is ENHRY and CDR2 is SYGVKD. V was trimmed by 10 bases and J by 2 bases, leaving 9 bases between them. This CDR3 is built from 13 residues. CDR3 region: CATLGPGANVLTF. CDR3 DNA sequence: TGTGCCACCTTGGGTCCTGGGGCCAACGTCCTGACTTTC.

This clonotype was observed many times. This chain uses TRBV20-1 with TRBJ2-5; TRBD2 aligns across 8 bases. This CDR3 has 14 residues. V was pared by 1 base and J by 2 bases, with 3 bases of the junction left unmatched. The germline gives CDR1 DFQATT, CDR2 SNEGSKA (reference sequence). The CDR3 here is CSARAGGRQETQYF. As DNA, the CDR3 is TGCAGTGCTAGAGCGGGGGGGCGACAAGAGACCCAGTACTTC.

This clonotype has at least ten counts. The chain employs TRBV29-1 and TRBJ2-1; perhaps TRBD2 as D (6 bases). The germline V and J ends were trimmed by 6 bases and 2 bases, with 14 bases remaining between them. Per germline, CDR1 SQVTM and CDR2 ANQGSEA. The CDR3 extends over 14 amino acids. For the CDR3, the DNA is TGCAGCGTGGGGGACTCCGCCACCTACAATGAGCAGTTCTTC. Residues: CSVGDSATYNEQFF.

The chain joins TRBV6-5 to TRBJ1-6; no clear D. Trimming removed 0 bases from V and 0 bases from J, with 3 bases in between. The CDR3 spans 15 residues. Germline assignment: CDR1 MNHEY and CDR2 SVGAGI. This chain's CDR3 is CASSYSYSYNSPLHF. Here the CDR3 DNA reads TGTGCCAGCAGTTACTCCTACTCCTATAATTCACCCCTCCACTTT.

This chain connects TRBV7-8 to TRBJ2-3; D is unresolved. The CDR3 is 14 residues long. The V and J ends lost 2 bases and 1 base respectively, with 7 bases between them. Looked up from germline, CDR1 is SGHVS and CDR2 is FQNEAQ. In DNA form, the CDR3 reads TGTGCCAGCAGCTTACTTTCCGGCACAGATACGCAGTATTTT. This sequence encodes CASSLLSGTDTQYF. Full variable domain (rest looked up from reference TRBV7-8 and TRBJ2-3): GAGVSQSPRYKVAKRGQDVALRCDPISGHVSLFWYQQALGQGPEFLTYFQNEAQLDKSGLPSDRFFAERPEGSVSTLKIQRTQQEDSAVYLCASSLLSGTDTQYFGPGTRLTVL.

This clonotype was picked up many times. The J gene is TRBJ2-5, the V gene TRBV5-8, with no clear D. The CDR3 contains 14 residues. Germline values: CDR1 SGHTS, CDR2 YDEGEE. With 1 base removed from V and 2 bases from J, the gap between germline ends came to 9 bases. CDR3 loop: CASSLIWSQETQYF. The CDR3 nucleotides are TGTGCCAGCAGCTTGATTTGGAGTCAAGAGACCCAGTACTTC.

This clonotype appeared a few times. The J gene is TRBJ2-5, the V gene TRBV27; 9 bases line up with TRBD2. The germline V gene has CDR1 MNHEY and CDR2 SMNVEV (reference sequence). V was clipped by 2 bases and J by 3 bases; unmatched bases: 7. The length of the CDR3 is 16 residues. The CDR3 DNA reads as TGTGCCAGCAGTTTAAGGCCAGCGGGGGGAAAAGAGACCCAGTACTTC. This translates into CASSLRPAGGKETQYF.

This clonotype occurred a few times. The gene calls are TRBV27 and TRBJ2-1, with D unresolved. CDR1 MNHEY and CDR2 SMNVEV come from the germline V gene (reference sequence). Trimming shortened V by 5 bases and J by 9 bases, and 11 bases separated the two germline ends. This CDR3 is 12 amino acids long. The CDR3 protein is CASSTPWGEQFF. Written as DNA, the CDR3 is TGTGCCAGCAGTACCCCCTGGGGTGAGCAGTTCTTC.

Many counts were recorded for this clonotype. The CDR3 loop reads CASSEEVLSTDTQYF. The CDR3 nucleotides are TGTGCCAGCAGTGAAGAGGTCCTTAGCACAGATACGCAGTATTTT. The chain employs TRBV2 and TRBJ2-3; D uncertain. Trimming stripped 1 base from V and 0 bases from J, with 8 bases between. Germline V gene lookup returns CDR1 SNHLY and CDR2 FYNNEI. The CDR3 extends over 15 amino acids.

This clonotype was seen many times. The chain couples TRBV28 to TRBJ2-5; D is perhaps TRBD1 (6 bases). The CDR3 loop spans 13 amino acids. Germline assignment: CDR1 MDHEN and CDR2 SYDVKM. V lost 2 bases, J lost 4 bases, and 8 bases lay in between. CDR3 region: CASSLGQLETQYF. DNA of the CDR3: TGTGCCAGCAGTTTAGGACAGTTAGAGACCCAGTACTTC.

Concerning this clonotype itself: This may stem from a read error, because a much larger clone lies one nucleotide away. CDR3 bases: TGCAGCGTTGACCCTGGGACAGCGCAAGAGGCCCAGTACTTC. Amino acids: CSVDPGTAQEAQYF. J is TRBJ2-5 and V is TRBV29-1; 7 bases map to TRBD1. CDR3 length: 14 amino acids. Germline V gene sequence: CDR1 SQVTM, CDR2 ANQGSEA.

At least ten counts were recorded for this clonotype. This rearrangement joins TRBV20-1 to TRBJ2-7, with TRBD2 matching 11 bases. This CDR3 has 14 amino acids. The V segment lost 5 bases and the J segment 7 bases; nucleotides outside the gene matches: 10. Germline V lookup: CDR1 DFQATT, CDR2 SNEGSKA (reference sequence). CDR3 protein: CSAPRLAGRGEQYF. The CDR3 DNA sequence: TGCAGTGCTCCTCGACTAGCGGGAAGGGGAGAGCAGTACTTC.

This clonotype was recorded only once. A read error may explain this, as a much larger clone is one base away. This chain connects TRBV20-1 to TRBJ1-1; D gene ambiguous. The CDR3 has 14 residues. Trimming pared 1 base from V and 4 bases from J, leaving 13 bases between. Germline assignment: CDR1 DFQATT and CDR2 SNEGSKA (reference sequence). The DNA for the CDR3 is TGCAGTGCTAGAGGAGTTCGGGGAGGCACTGAAGCTTTCTTT. The encoded protein is CSARGVRGGTEAFF.

This clonotype was seen many times. This chain connects TRBV11-2 to TRBJ2-7; D not certain. CDR3 length equals 14 residues. Trimming removed 2 bases at V and 1 base at J, with 9 bases between. CDR1 is SGHAT and CDR2 is FQNNGV in the germline V gene. CDR3: CASSLTTRSYEQYF. In nucleotides, the CDR3 is TGTGCCAGCAGCTTAACGACACGATCCTACGAGCAGTACTTC. Based on the CDR3 plus reference TRBV11-2 and TRBJ2-7, the full variable domain is EAGVAQSPRYKIIEKRQSVAFWCNPISGHATLYWYQQILGQGPKLLIQFQNNGVVDDSQLPKDRFSAERLKGVDSTLKIQPAKLEDSAVYLCASSLTTRSYEQYFGPGTRLTVT.

This clonotype was observed at least ten times. The chain recombines TRBV20-1 with TRBJ2-3, with D perhaps matching TRBD1 or TRBD2 (5 bases each). The germline V gene has CDR1 DFQATT and CDR2 SNEGSKA (reference sequence). This CDR3 spans 13 amino acids. The V gene lost 3 bases and the J gene lost 0 bases, with 7 bases spanning the gap. The CDR3 region is CSASGASTDTQYF. As DNA, the CDR3 is TGCAGTGCTAGCGGGGCTAGCACAGATACGCAGTATTTT.

This clonotype appeared a few times. A read error is possible here, since a much larger clone lies one base away. The gene calls are TRBV5-1 and TRBJ2-3, with D possibly being TRBD1 (6 bases). Trimming pared 0 bases from V and 6 bases from J, leaving 14 bases between. Per the germline V gene, CDR1 is SGHRS and CDR2 is YFSETQ. This CDR3 contains 15 residues. The CDR3 DNA follows: TGCGCCAGCAGCTTGGGACGGGTGGGGGCCGATACGCAGTATTTT. Protein: CASSLGRVGADTQYF.

V usage is TRBV7-9 and J usage is TRBJ1-2, with D maybe TRBD1 (5 bases). The CDR3 spans 13 residues. The germline CDR1 and CDR2 sequences are SEHNR and FQNEAQ (reference sequence). The V and J ends lost 4 bases and 7 bases respectively, with 13 bases between them. The CDR3 DNA sequence: TGTGCCAGCAGCTCCGGGGCTGGACGTGGCTACACCTTC. This codes for CASSSGAGRGYTF.

This clonotype came up many times. This chain joins TRBV20-1 and TRBJ2-2; 7 bases map to TRBD2. With 0 bases clipped from V and 4 bases from J, the junction kept 8 bases outside the gene matches. The CDR3 totals 16 residues. Germline values: CDR1 DFQATT, CDR2 SNEGSKA (reference sequence). The CDR3 coding sequence is TGCAGTGCTAGAGATCGACGGGGAGGGAGCACCGGGGAGCTGTTTTTT. It yields the protein CSARDRRGGSTGELFF.

This clonotype was counted ten times or more. V usage is TRBV20-1 and J usage is TRBJ2-7, with D unclear. Per germline, CDR1 DFQATT and CDR2 SNEGSKA (reference sequence). This CDR3 region has 11 residues. Deletions cut 4 bases from V and 5 bases from J, with 9 bases between. The CDR3 sequence: CSANLVNEQYF. CDR3 nucleotides: TGCAGTGCTAACCTAGTGAACGAGCAGTACTTC.

There are many counts of this clonotype. The V call is TRBV19, the J call TRBJ1-2; D gene unclear. Germline V gene lookup returns CDR1 LNHDA and CDR2 SQIVND (reference sequence). The V and J ends lost 5 bases and 3 bases respectively, with 13 bases between them. CDR3 length: 14 residues. This chain's CDR3 is CASSRRKVDYGYTF. The CDR3 DNA reads TGTGCCAGTAGTCGCCGAAAGGTAGACTATGGCTACACCTTC.